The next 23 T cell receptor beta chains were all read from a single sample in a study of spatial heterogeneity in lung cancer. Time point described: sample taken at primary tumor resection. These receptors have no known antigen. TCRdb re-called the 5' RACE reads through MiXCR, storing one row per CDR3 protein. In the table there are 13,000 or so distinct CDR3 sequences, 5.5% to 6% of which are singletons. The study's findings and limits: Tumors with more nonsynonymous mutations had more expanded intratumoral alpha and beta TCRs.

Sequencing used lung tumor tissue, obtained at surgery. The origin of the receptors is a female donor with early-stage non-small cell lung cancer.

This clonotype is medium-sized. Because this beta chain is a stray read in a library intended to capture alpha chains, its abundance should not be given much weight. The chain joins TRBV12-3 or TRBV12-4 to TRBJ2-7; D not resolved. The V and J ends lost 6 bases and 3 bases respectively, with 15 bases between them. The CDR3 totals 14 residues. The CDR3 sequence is CASSPRAFGYEQYF. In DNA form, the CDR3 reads TGTGCCAGCAGCCCTCGGGCCTTCGGCTACGAGCAGTACTTC.

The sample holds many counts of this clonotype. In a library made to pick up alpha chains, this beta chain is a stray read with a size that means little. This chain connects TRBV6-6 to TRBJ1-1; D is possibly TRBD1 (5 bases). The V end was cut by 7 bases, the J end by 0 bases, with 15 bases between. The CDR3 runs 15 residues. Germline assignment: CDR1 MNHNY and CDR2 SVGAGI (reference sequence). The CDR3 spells CASNVGTGMNTEAFF. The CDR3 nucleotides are TGTGCCAGCAATGTCGGAACAGGAATGAACACTGAAGCTTTCTTT.

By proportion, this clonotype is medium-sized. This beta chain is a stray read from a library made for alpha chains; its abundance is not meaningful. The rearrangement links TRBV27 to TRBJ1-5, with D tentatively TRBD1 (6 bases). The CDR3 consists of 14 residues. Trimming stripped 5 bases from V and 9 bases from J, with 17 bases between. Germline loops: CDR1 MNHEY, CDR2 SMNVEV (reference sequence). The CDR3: CASSPQGWGGPQHF. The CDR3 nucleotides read TGTGCCAGCAGTCCCCAGGGGTGGGGTGGGCCCCAGCATTTT.

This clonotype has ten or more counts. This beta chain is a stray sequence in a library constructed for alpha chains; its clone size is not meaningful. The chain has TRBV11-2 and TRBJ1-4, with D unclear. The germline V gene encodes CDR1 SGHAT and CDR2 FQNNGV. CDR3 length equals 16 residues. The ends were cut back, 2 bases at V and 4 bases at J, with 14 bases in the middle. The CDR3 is CASSLRPGSFNEKLFF. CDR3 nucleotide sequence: TGTGCCAGCAGCTTACGGCCTGGATCTTTTAATGAAAAACTGTTTTTT. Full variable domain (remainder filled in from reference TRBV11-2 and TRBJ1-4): EAGVAQSPRYKIIEKRQSVAFWCNPISGHATLYWYQQILGQGPKLLIQFQNNGVVDDSQLPKDRFSAERLKGVDSTLKIQPAKLEDSAVYLCASSLRPGSFNEKLFFGSGTQLSVL.

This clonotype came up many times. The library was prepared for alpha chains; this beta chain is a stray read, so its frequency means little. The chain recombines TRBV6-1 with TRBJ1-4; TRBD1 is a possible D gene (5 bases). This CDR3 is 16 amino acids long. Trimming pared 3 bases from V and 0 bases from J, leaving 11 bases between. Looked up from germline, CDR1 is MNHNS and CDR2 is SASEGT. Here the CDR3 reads CASSEAGGTTNEKLFF. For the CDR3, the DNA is TGTGCCAGCAGTGAGGCTGGGGGGACAACTAATGAAAAACTGTTTTTT.

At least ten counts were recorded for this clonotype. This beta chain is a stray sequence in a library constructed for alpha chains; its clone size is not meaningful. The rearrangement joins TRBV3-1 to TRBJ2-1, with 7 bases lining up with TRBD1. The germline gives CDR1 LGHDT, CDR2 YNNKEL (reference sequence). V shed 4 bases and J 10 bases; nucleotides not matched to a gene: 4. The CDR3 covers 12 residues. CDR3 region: CASSLRDSEQFF. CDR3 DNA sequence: TGTGCCAGCAGCCTCCGGGACAGCGAGCAGTTCTTC.

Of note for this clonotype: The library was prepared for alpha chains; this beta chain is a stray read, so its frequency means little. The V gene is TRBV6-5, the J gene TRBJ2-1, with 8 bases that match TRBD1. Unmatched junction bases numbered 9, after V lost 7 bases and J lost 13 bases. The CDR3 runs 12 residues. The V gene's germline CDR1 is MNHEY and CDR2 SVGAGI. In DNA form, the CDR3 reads TGTGCCAGCACCCGCTCAGGGGGCGCCCAGTTCTTC. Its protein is CASTRSGGAQFF.

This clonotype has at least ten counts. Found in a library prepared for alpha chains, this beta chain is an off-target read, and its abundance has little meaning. The CDR3 coding sequence is TGTGCCAGCACTCAACTCTCTGGGGCCAACGTCCTGACTTTC. This codes for CASTQLSGANVLTF. This chain links TRBV7-3 with TRBJ2-6; D unclear. V was pared by 7 bases and J by 0 bases, with 7 bases between. Germline CDR1 SGHTA, CDR2 FQGTGA. The CDR3 contains 14 residues.

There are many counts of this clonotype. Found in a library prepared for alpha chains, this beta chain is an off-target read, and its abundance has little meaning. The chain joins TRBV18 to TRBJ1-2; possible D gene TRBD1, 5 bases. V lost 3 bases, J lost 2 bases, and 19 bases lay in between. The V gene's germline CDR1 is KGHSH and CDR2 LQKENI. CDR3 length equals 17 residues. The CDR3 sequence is CASSPARGGWINYGYTF. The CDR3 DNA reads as TGTGCCAGCTCACCGGCCCGGGGCGGATGGATCAACTATGGCTACACCTTC. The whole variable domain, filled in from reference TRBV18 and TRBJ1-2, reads NAGVMQNPRHLVRRRGQEARLRCSPMKGHSHVYWYRQLPEEGLKFMVYLQKENIIDESGMPKERFSAEFPKEGPSILRIQQVVRGDSAAYFCASSPARGGWINYGYTFGSGTRLTVV.

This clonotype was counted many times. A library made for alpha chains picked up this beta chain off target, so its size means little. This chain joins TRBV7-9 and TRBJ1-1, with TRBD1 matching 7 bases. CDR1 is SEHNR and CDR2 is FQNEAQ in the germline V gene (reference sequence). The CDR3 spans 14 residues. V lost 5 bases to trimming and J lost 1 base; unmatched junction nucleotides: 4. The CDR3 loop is CASSPGQANTEAFF. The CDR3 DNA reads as TGTGCCAGCAGCCCCGGACAGGCGAACACTGAAGCTTTCTTT.

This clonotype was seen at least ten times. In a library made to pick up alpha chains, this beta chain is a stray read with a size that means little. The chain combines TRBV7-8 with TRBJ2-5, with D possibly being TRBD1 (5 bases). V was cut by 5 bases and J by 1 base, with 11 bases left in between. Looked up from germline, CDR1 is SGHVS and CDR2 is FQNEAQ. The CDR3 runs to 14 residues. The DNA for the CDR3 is TGTGCCAGCAGCCATCGACAGAGCCAAGAGACCCAGTACTTC. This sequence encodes CASSHRQSQETQYF.

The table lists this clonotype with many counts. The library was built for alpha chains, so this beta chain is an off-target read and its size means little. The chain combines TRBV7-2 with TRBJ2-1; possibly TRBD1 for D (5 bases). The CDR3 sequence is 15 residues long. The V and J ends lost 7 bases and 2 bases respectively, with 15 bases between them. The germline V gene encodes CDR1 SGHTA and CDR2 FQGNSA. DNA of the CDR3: TGTGCCAGCACCCTAGGGGCCCCAACCTACAATGAGCAGTTCTTC. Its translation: CASTLGAPTYNEQFF.

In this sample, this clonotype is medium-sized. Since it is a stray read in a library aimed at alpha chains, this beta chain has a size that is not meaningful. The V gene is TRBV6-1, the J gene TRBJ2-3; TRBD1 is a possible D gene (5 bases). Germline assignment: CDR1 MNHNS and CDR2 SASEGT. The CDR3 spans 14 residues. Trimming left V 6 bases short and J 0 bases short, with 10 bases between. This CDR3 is CASRRQPSTDTQYF. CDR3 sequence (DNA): TGTGCCAGCAGAAGACAGCCTAGCACAGATACGCAGTATTTT.

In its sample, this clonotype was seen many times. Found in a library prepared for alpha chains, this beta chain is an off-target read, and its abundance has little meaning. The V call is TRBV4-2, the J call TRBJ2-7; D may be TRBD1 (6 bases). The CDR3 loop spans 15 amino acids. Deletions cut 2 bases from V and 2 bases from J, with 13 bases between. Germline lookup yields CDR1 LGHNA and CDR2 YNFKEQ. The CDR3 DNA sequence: TGTGCCAGCAGCCAAAGACAGGCGGCTCCCTACGAGCAGTACTTC. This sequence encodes CASSQRQAAPYEQYF.

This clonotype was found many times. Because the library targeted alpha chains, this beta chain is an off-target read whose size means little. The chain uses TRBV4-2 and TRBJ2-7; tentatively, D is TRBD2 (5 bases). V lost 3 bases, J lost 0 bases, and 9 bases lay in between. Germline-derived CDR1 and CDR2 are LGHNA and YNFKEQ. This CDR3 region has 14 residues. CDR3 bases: TGTGCCAGCAGCCAGGAGGTGTTCTCCTACGAGCAGTACTTC. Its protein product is CASSQEVFSYEQYF.

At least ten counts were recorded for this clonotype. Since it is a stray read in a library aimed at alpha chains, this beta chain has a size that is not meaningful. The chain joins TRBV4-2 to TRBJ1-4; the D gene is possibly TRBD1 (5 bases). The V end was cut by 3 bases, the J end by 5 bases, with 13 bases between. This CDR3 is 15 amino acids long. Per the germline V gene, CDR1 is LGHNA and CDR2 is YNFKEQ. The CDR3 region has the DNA TGTGCCAGCAGCCAGTTGTCGGGACGGAATGAAAAACTGTTTTTT. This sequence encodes CASSQLSGRNEKLFF.

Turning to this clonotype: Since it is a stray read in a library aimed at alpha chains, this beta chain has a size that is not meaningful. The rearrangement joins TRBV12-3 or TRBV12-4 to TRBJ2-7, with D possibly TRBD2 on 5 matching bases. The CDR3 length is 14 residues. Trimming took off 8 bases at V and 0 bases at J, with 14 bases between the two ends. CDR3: CASLPAGGSYEQYF. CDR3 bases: TGTGCCAGCCTTCCGGCGGGCGGCTCCTACGAGCAGTACTTC.

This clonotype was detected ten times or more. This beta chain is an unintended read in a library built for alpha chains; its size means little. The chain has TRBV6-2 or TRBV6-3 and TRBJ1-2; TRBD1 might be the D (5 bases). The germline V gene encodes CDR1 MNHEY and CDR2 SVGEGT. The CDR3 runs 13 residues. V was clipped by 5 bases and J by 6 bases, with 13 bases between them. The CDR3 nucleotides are TGTGCCAGCAGTCCCCAGGGTCACAATGGCTACACCTTC. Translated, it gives CASSPQGHNGYTF.

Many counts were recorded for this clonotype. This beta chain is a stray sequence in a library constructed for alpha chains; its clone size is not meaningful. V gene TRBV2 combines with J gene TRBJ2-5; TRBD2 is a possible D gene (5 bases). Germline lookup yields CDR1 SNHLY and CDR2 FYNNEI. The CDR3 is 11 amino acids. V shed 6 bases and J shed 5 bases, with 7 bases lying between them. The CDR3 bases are TGTGCCAGCAGGGGAGCGGAGACCCAGTACTTC. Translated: CASRGAETQYF.

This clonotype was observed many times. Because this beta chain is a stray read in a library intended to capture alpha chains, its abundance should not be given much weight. The CDR3 loop is CASSQDHNRESYGYTF. DNA of the CDR3: TGCGCCAGCAGCCAAGACCACAACAGGGAAAGCTATGGCTACACCTTC. J is TRBJ1-2 and V is TRBV4-1, with D possibly TRBD1 on 6 matching bases. From germline, CDR1 is MGHRA and CDR2 YSYEKL. The CDR3 totals 16 residues. V lost 0 bases to trimming and J lost 4 bases, with 15 bases between them.

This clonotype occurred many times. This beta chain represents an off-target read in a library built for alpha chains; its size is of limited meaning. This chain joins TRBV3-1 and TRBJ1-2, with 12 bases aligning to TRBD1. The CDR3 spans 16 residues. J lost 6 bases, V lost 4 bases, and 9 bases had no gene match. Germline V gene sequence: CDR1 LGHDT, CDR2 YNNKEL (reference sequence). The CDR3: CASSPVPGQGAHGYTF. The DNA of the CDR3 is TGTGCCAGCAGCCCAGTCCCGGGACAGGGGGCGCATGGCTACACCTTC.

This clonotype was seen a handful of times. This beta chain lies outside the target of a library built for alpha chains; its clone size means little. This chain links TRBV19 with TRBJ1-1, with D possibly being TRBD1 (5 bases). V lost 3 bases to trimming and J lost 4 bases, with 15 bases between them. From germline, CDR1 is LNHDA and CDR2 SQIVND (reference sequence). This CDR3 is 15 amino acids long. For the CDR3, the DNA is TGTGCCAGTAGTATTGGGCAGGGCAGAGGCACTGAAGCTTTCTTT. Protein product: CASSIGQGRGTEAFF. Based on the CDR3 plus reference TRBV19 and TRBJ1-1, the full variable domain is DGGITQSPKYLFRKEGQNVTLSCEQNLNHDAMYWYRQDPGQGLRLIYYSQIVNDFQKGDIAEGYSVSREKKESFPLTVTSAQKNPTAFYLCASSIGQGRGTEAFFGQGTRLTVV.

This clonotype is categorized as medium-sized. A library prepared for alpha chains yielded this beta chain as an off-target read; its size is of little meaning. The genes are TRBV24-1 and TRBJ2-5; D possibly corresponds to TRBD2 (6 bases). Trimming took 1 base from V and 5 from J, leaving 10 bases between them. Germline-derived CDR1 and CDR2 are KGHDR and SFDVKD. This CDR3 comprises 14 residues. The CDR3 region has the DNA TGTGCCACCAGTGATTTCGGAGGGGATGAGACCCAGTACTTC. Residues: CATSDFGGDETQYF.